This T cell receptor beta chain was identified during a study of cytomegalovirus exposure and HLA in healthy donors. About this clone: The antigen remains unidentified.

Study observations and caveats: Earlier analysis yielded a pattern in which most TCR beta V segments were productive about 90% or about 30% of the time. In a later analysis, V- and J-gene trimming of beta chains associated with a DCLRE1C missense variant, replicated independently. Another analysis was done later, and it associated fewer than 20,000 TCR beta sequences with HLA alleles at 0.05 false discovery rate.

The PCR ran on 60 Vbeta and 13 Jbeta primers. Repertoires were generated with immunoSEQ multiplex PCR, while TCRdb's copy carries only in-frame clones and drops some. The sample comprises 150,000 to 200,000 clones, almost 85% of which are singletons, and 0.26% rests with the top ten. Germline CDR1 reads MNHEY; CDR2 reads SMNVEV (reference sequence). The CDR3 covers 14 residues. The V gene lost 5 bases and the J gene lost 4 bases, with 13 bases spanning the gap. Specimen: PBMCs. The chain carries TRBV27 and TRBJ2-3; maybe TRBD2 (7 bases). The TCR comes from a boy aged 10-17 years in good health and CMV-seronegative. The CDR3 loop reads CASSPGGRADTQYF. The CDR3 DNA follows: TGTGCCAGCAGTCCCGGGGGGCGAGCAGATACGCAGTATTTT.